The subject of this entry is one T cell receptor (beta chain). What it recognizes is unknown. The entry originates in a study of long-term antiretroviral therapy in people with HIV. Researchers report immunoSEQ v3.0 was run at survey level. Generated by immunoSEQ multiplex PCR, the TCRdb table keeps only in-frame clones and is missing some. The sample shows 25,000 to 30,000 clones, about 86% of them seen only once. Per the germline V gene, CDR1 is LGHNA and CDR2 is YNFKEQ. J lost 7 bases, V lost 2 bases, and 2 bases had no gene match. The CDR3 loop spans 13 amino acids. Study results and caveats: Spans of CDR3 length were tighter for HIV repertoires than for controls. Possibly under older ART regimens, blood was drawn between the mid-2000s and the late 2010s. Pre-ART expanded TRB clones stayed dominant throughout, though often decreasing after ART.

V gene TRBV4-2 combines with J gene TRBJ2-1; 7 nucleotides match TRBD2. Sequencing used unsorted PBMCs, obtained around 2.6 years after starting antiretroviral therapy. The TCR originated in a man aged 40-50 years with HIV. The CDR3 is CASSQISGNEQFF. Written as DNA, the CDR3 is TGTGCCAGCAGCCAAATTAGCGGGAATGAGCAGTTCTTC.